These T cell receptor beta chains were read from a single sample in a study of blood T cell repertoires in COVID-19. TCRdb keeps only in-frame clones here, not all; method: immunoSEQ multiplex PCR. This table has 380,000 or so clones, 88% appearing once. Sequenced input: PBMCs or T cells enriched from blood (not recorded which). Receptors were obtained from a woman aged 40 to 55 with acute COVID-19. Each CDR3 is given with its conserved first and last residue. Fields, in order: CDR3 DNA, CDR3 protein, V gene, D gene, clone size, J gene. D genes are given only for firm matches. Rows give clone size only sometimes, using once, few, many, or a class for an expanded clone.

TGCGCCAGCAGCTTGGGTCGGGACAGGGTTTTGAACACTGAAGCTTTCTTT,CASSLGRDRVLNTEAFF,TRBV5-1,TRBD1,NA,TRBJ1-1
TGTGCCAGCAGCTTAAACTCTCAGCCCCAGCATTTT,CASSLNSQPQHF,TRBV7-9,NA,NA,TRBJ1-5
TGTGCCAGCAGCGTAGGAGGGACCGGGGAGCTGTTTTTT,CASSVGGTGELFF,TRBV9,NA,NA,TRBJ2-2
TGTGCCAGCAGTCACCGACAGGGGGATCAGCCCCAGCATTTT,CASSHRQGDQPQHF,TRBV7-9,TRBD1,NA,TRBJ1-5
TGTGCCAGCAGCGTAGAGGCTAGCGGGGGGCCGTCCTACGAGCAGTACTTC,CASSVEASGGPSYEQYF,TRBV9,TRBD2,NA,TRBJ2-7
TGTGCCAGCACTTCCGGGACACCGGCTGGGGCCAACGTCCTGACTTTC,CASTSGTPAGANVLTF,TRBV9,NA,NA,TRBJ2-6
TGTGCCAGCAGCTCCGGCCAGGGGGGTTATGGCTACACCTTC,CASSSGQGGYGYTF,TRBV11-2,TRBD1,NA,TRBJ1-2
TGTGCCTGGAGTGTAGATGCGGGGGGCTCGATTAACGAGCAGTACTTC,CAWSVDAGGSINEQYF,TRBV30,TRBD2,NA,TRBJ2-7
TGCAGTGCTTGGACAGGGGACGGCTACACCTTC,CSAWTGDGYTF,TRBV20-1,TRBD1,NA,TRBJ1-2
TGTGCCAGCAGCTTAAATCGGTGGTACACAGATACGCAGTATTTT,CASSLNRWYTDTQYF,TRBV11-2,NA,NA,TRBJ2-3
TGTGCCAGCAGCCCGACAGGGAACTATGGCTACACCTTC,CASSPTGNYGYTF,TRBV12-3/TRBV12-4,TRBD1,few,TRBJ1-2
TGTGCCAGCAGCTCGTTTTCGCGGGGGGGAACAGATACGCAGTATTTT,CASSSFSRGGTDTQYF,TRBV7-6,TRBD2,NA,TRBJ2-3
TGTGCCAGCAGTTTAGGACAGGGGGGCTCCAATGAGCAGTTCTTC,CASSLGQGGSNEQFF,TRBV27,TRBD1,NA,TRBJ2-1
TGTGCCAGCAGCACTCGGGACAGGGTTCTTGGGACTTTCTTT,CASSTRDRVLGTFF,TRBV21-1,NA,NA,TRBJ1-1
TGCGCCAGCAGCTCGAACCCGGGACAGGGAGTCGATACGCAGTATTTT,CASSSNPGQGVDTQYF,TRBV5-1,TRBD1,NA,TRBJ2-3
TGTGCCAGTACTCGGGATTTGAATTCACCCCTCCACTTT,CASTRDLNSPLHF,TRBV18,NA,NA,TRBJ1-6
TGCGCCAGCAGGGACAGCTCTGGAAACACCATATATTTT,CASRDSSGNTIYF,TRBV5-1,NA,NA,TRBJ1-3
TGTGCCACCGAGACGGGAGCCTCTGGAAACACCATATATTTT,CATETGASGNTIYF,TRBV6-5,NA,NA,TRBJ1-3
TGTGCCAGCAGCCCAGCCAGGGGTCTACGAGAGACCCAGTACTTC,CASSPARGLRETQYF,TRBV14,NA,NA,TRBJ2-5
TGTGCCAGCAGTCAGAGGAGTGGCAATCTCATGAACACTGAAGCTTTCTTT,CASSQRSGNLMNTEAFF,TRBV7-9,NA,NA,TRBJ1-1
TGTGCCAGCAGCTTAAAGAGCGGGGGGTCCAACAATGAGCAGTTCTTC,CASSLKSGGSNNEQFF,TRBV7-9,TRBD2,NA,TRBJ2-1
TGCGCCAGCAGCTTGGCGACAGGTACTGAAGCTTTCTTT,CASSLATGTEAFF,TRBV5-1,NA,NA,TRBJ1-1
TGCGCCAGCAGTGAGTCAGGGACAGGGAGCAATGAGCAGTTCTTC,CASSESGTGSNEQFF,TRBV10-1,TRBD1,NA,TRBJ2-1
TGTGCCAGCAGTGAAAGGCAGGATTTTAACTATGGCTACACCTTC,CASSERQDFNYGYTF,TRBV2,NA,NA,TRBJ1-2
TGCGCCAGCAGCTCGACAGGGACTGGGGGTGGGGGCTACACCTTC,CASSSTGTGGGGYTF,TRBV5-1,TRBD1,NA,TRBJ1-2
TGTGCCAGCAGCCCCCAAGAGGTCAGGGGGCGTAACACCATATATTTT,CASSPQEVRGRNTIYF,TRBV3-1/TRBV3-2,TRBD1,NA,TRBJ1-3
TGTGCCAGCACCCCCAGACAGGGGTTCGCCGGGGAGCTGTTTTTT,CASTPRQGFAGELFF,TRBV7-9,TRBD1,once,TRBJ2-2
TGTGCCAGCAGCTTGAGCGGGTCCTCCTACAATGAGCAGTTCTTC,CASSLSGSSYNEQFF,TRBV5-8,NA,NA,TRBJ2-1
TGTGCCAGCAGCTTAACTACAAACACTGAAGCTTTCTTT,CASSLTTNTEAFF,TRBV7-9,NA,once,TRBJ1-1
TGTGCCAGCAGTTCCCCCTATTACGAGCAGTACTTC,CASSSPYYEQYF,TRBV6-5,NA,NA,TRBJ2-7
TGTGCCAGCAGGGAAGGGACAGTAAATTCACCCCTCCACTTT,CASREGTVNSPLHF,TRBV6-4,TRBD1,NA,TRBJ1-6
TGCGCCAGCAGCTTGGATTGGCCGCCGCCCTATGGCTACACCTTC,CASSLDWPPPYGYTF,TRBV5-1,NA,NA,TRBJ1-2
TGTGCCAGCTCACCCTCCCTACGAGCCTCGAACACTGAAGCTTTCTTT,CASSPSLRASNTEAFF,TRBV18,NA,NA,TRBJ1-1
TGTGCCAGTAGTATAGATCGTTTTGCCAGGACAGGGGGCACTGAAGCTTTCTTT,CASSIDRFARTGGTEAFF,TRBV19,TRBD1,NA,TRBJ1-1
TGTGCCAGCAGCGTGGACAGAGGGGAAGCTTTCTTT,CASSVDRGEAFF,TRBV5-4,NA,NA,TRBJ1-1
TGCGCCAGCAGCCACCACCGGGACAGCTCCTACGAGCAGTACTTC,CASSHHRDSSYEQYF,TRBV4-1,TRBD1,NA,TRBJ2-7
TGTGCCACCAGTGATCCAGGACTAGCGGGGGTTCGAGATACGCAGTATTTT,CATSDPGLAGVRDTQYF,TRBV24-1,TRBD2,NA,TRBJ2-3
TGCGCGTTCGAGGGACAGAACACTGAAGCTTTCTTT,CAFEGQNTEAFF,TRBV5-1,NA,once,TRBJ1-1
TGTGCCAGCAGCTTAGACGGGGGGGCCGGGGATGAGCAGTTCTTC,CASSLDGGAGDEQFF,TRBV11-3,TRBD2,NA,TRBJ2-1
TGTGCCAGCACCACCGGGGGGGCCACTGAAGCTTTCTTT,CASTTGGATEAFF,TRBV6-5,NA,NA,TRBJ1-1
TGTGCCAGCAGAAAAGGACAGGCTAACTATGGCTACACCTTC,CASRKGQANYGYTF,TRBV7-9,TRBD1,NA,TRBJ1-2
TGCGCCAGCAGCTTTACAGCTAACTATGGCTACACCTTC,CASSFTANYGYTF,TRBV5-1,NA,NA,TRBJ1-2
TGCGCCAGCAGCTTGCGGGGACAGGGGGGTTTATACGAGCAGTACTTC,CASSLRGQGGLYEQYF,TRBV5-1,TRBD1,NA,TRBJ2-7